These 14 T cell receptor beta chains were sequenced from one sample in a study of blood T cell repertoires in COVID-19. Sequencing used immunoSEQ multiplex PCR; TCRdb keeps in-frame clones, though not all of them. This sample has approximately 300,000 clones, with roughly 91% found just once. Material for sequencing was peripheral blood. The receptors stem from a man aged 50-60 years with active or convalescent COVID-19.

In this sample, this clone turned up once. This chain links TRBV28 with TRBJ1-5; TRBD1 aligns across 8 bases. V gave up 9 bases and J gave up 3 bases; unmatched junction bases: 1. From germline, CDR1 is MDHEN and CDR2 SYDVKM. CDR3 size: 12 residues. DNA for the CDR3: TGTGCCAGGACAGGGGCCAATCAGCCCCAGCATTTT. Its protein product is CARTGANQPQHF.

V gene TRBV13 combines with J gene TRBJ2-7, with D possibly TRBD1 on 8 matching bases. Looked up from germline, CDR1 is PRHDT and CDR2 is FYEKMQ (reference sequence). The ends were cut back, 2 bases at V and 2 bases at J, with 13 bases in the middle. This CDR3 contains 15 residues. The CDR3 sequence is CASSLKQGGAYEQYF. The CDR3 nucleotides read TGTGCCAGCAGCTTAAAACAGGGGGGGGCCTACGAGCAGTACTTC.

The genes are TRBV7-9 and TRBJ2-7; tentative D call: TRBD2 (5 bases). The CDR3 covers 12 residues. The germline V gene has CDR1 SEHNR and CDR2 FQNEAQ (reference sequence). V was shortened by 1 base and J by 9 bases, with 10 bases between the two germline ends. The CDR3 region has the DNA TGTGCCAGCAGCTTAGGATCTGAGGGGCAGTACTTC. This encodes CASSLGSEGQYF.

The chain combines TRBV9 with TRBJ2-3, with TRBD2 identical over 9 bases. From germline, CDR1 is SGDLS and CDR2 YYNGEE. With V trimmed by 5 bases and J by 2 bases, 9 bases remained unmatched. The CDR3 totals 16 residues. CDR3 nucleotides: TGTGCCAGCAGTTGGGACCTAGCGGGGCCCACAGATACGCAGTATTTT. Amino acids: CASSWDLAGPTDTQYF.

This chain uses TRBV7-2 with TRBJ1-1; TRBD1 matches at 8 bases. V was pared by 2 bases and J by 2 bases, with 7 bases of the junction left unmatched. Per germline, CDR1 SGHTA and CDR2 FQGNSA. This CDR3 has 16 amino acids. CDR3 in amino acids: CASSLPDRASNTEAFF. DNA for the CDR3: TGTGCCAGCAGCTTACCGGACAGGGCTAGTAACACTGAAGCTTTCTTT.

The chain has TRBV28 and TRBJ2-1; 9 nucleotides line up with TRBD2. V was clipped by 8 bases and J by 4 bases; unmatched bases: 24. This CDR3 region has 20 residues. CDR1 is MDHEN and CDR2 is SYDVKM in the germline V gene. The CDR3 spells CASPAVAGTSKVGSYNEQFF. The DNA of the CDR3 is TGTGCCAGCCCAGCAGTGGCCGGGACTAGCAAAGTAGGCTCGTACAATGAGCAGTTCTTC.

The gene calls are TRBV3-1 (or the pseudogene TRBV3-2) and TRBJ2-2, with 7 nucleotides matching TRBD2. The CDR3 spans 19 residues. CDR1 is LGHDT, CDR2 YNNKEL, per germline (reference sequence). After removal of 1 base from V and 5 bases from J, the junction contained 16 bases not matched to a gene. CDR3 sequence: CASSQGGSGGPSGTGELFF. The CDR3 DNA sequence: TGTGCCAGCAGCCAAGGGGGATCGGGAGGCCCTTCTGGGACCGGGGAGCTGTTTTTT.

The J gene is TRBJ1-3, the V gene TRBV28, with D hard to call. V lost 10 bases, J lost 8 bases, and 24 bases lay in between. The CDR3 runs 15 residues. CDR1 and CDR2 (germline): MDHEN, SYDVKM. CDR3 DNA: TGTGCCACCCGAGTTACGGCTCAATTCGGAGACACCATATATTTT. It encodes CATRVTAQFGDTIYF. The variable domain in full, completed from reference TRBV28 and TRBJ1-3, reads DVKVTQSSRYLVKRTGEKVFLECVQDMDHENMFWYRQDPGLGLRLIYFSYDVKMKEKGDIPEGYSVSREKKERFSLILESASTNQTSMYLCATRVTAQFGDTIYFGEGSWLTVV.

The V call is TRBV30, the J call TRBJ2-5, with D perhaps TRBD1 (6 bases). V gave up 1 base and J gave up 1 base, with 10 bases separating them. This CDR3 region has 14 residues. CDR1 and CDR2 from the germline V gene are GTSNPN and SVGIG (reference sequence). CDR3 sequence: CAWSENRVQETQYF. The CDR3 bases are TGTGCCTGGAGTGAAAACAGGGTCCAAGAGACCCAGTACTTC.

The count of this clone is one. The V gene is TRBV5-1, the J gene TRBJ2-7, with a weak D call TRBD2 (5 bases). The CDR3 is made up of 16 amino acids. V was shortened by 0 bases and J by 6 bases, with 19 bases between the two germline ends. Germline assignment: CDR1 SGHRS and CDR2 YFSETQ. The CDR3 nucleotides are TGCGCCAGCAGCTTGGCATCCGGACTGCCTTATATCGAGCAGTACTTC. This gives the protein CASSLASGLPYIEQYF.

The rearrangement uses TRBV18 and TRBJ1-5, with TRBD1 matching over 12 bases. V shed 3 bases, J shed 5 bases, and the junction held 2 bases outside the gene matches. CDR3 length: 15 amino acids. Germline values: CDR1 KGHSH, CDR2 LQKENI. The CDR3 sequence is CASSPGTGGHQPQHF. The CDR3 bases are TGTGCCAGCTCACCGGGGACAGGGGGCCATCAGCCCCAGCATTTT.

The V and J genes are TRBV6-5 and TRBJ2-1, with D possibly TRBD1 on 6 matching bases. Germline V gene data show CDR1 as MNHEY and CDR2 as SVGAGI. This CDR3 spans 14 amino acids. V was trimmed by 7 bases and J by 5 bases, leaving 15 bases between them. The CDR3 region has the DNA TGTGCCAGCACCCCAGGGGTAGCCCACAATGAGCAGTTCTTC. The encoded protein is CASTPGVAHNEQFF.

The chain joins TRBV27 to TRBJ2-4, with 7 nucleotides matching TRBD1. Germline V lookup: CDR1 MNHEY, CDR2 SMNVEV (reference sequence). The CDR3 runs to 14 residues. V lost 2 bases, J lost 4 bases, and 2 bases stayed unmatched. The DNA for the CDR3 is TGTGCCAGCAGTTTAAGGGACAGAAAAAACATTCAGTACTTC. It translates to CASSLRDRKNIQYF.

The V and J genes are TRBV6-2 or TRBV6-3 and TRBJ1-1; TRBD1 matches at 11 bases. This CDR3 spans 15 amino acids. V lost 3 bases to trimming and J lost 7 bases; unmatched junction nucleotides: 7. From germline, CDR1 is MNHEY and CDR2 SVGEGT. The CDR3 sequence is CASSYEGQGAGEAFF. As DNA, the CDR3 is TGTGCCAGCAGTTATGAAGGACAGGGGGCGGGTGAAGCTTTCTTT.